A single sample is the source of the 6 T cell receptor beta chains below, sequenced in a study of cytomegalovirus exposure and HLA in healthy donors. Primers included in the PCR were 60 Vbeta and 13 Jbeta primers. The protocol was immunoSEQ multiplex PCR, while the TCRdb copy is restricted to in-frame clones and leaves out a portion. In the table there are under 95,000 clones, less than 8% of which are singletons. The material sequenced was PBMCs. The receptors stem from a man aged 45-65 years in good health and CMV-seronegative.

This clone was detected only a few times. A junction end diverges from the germline sequence, so it may reflect a read error. This chain links TRBV19 with TRBJ2-2; D unresolved. Germline V gene data show CDR1 as LNHDA and CDR2 as SQIVND (reference sequence). The CDR3 sequence is 15 residues long. The CDR3 sequence is CASRIGPTGTGELFF. The CDR3 DNA reads TGTGCCAGTAGAATAGGGCCCACGGGCACCGGGGAGCTGTTTTTT.

This clone was detected a few times. The chain links TRBV5-6 to TRBJ1-5; 7 bases agree with TRBD1. The germline CDR1 and CDR2 sequences are SGHDT and YYEEEE. The CDR3 runs 16 residues. The ends lost 4 bases at V and 4 bases at J; junction bases unmatched: 11. Written as DNA, the CDR3 is TGTGCCAGCAGCCGGAGTGCGACAGGGTTTAATCAGCCCCAGCATTTT. Translated: CASSRSATGFNQPQHF.

The V and J genes are TRBV14 and TRBJ2-5; 8 bases fit TRBD1. The CDR3 has 16 residues. The germline gives CDR1 SGHDN, CDR2 FVKESK. Unmatched junction bases numbered 8, after V lost 0 bases and J lost 5 bases. The CDR3 protein is CASSQESVRGLETQYF. The DNA for the CDR3 is TGTGCCAGCAGCCAAGAATCCGTCAGGGGGCTGGAGACCCAGTACTTC.

This clone was picked up a small number of times. This rearrangement joins TRBV9 to TRBJ2-2; D might be TRBD1 (5 bases). This CDR3 is 13 amino acids long. The germline CDR1 and CDR2 sequences are SGDLS and YYNGEE. V lost 8 bases and J 5 bases, leaving 13 bases between the germline ends. CDR3: CASRGSETGELFF. Written as DNA, the CDR3 is TGTGCCAGTAGGGGATCCGAGACCGGGGAGCTGTTTTTT.

The chain is built from TRBV7-2 and TRBJ2-1, with 7 bases that match TRBD2. Germline V gives CDR1 SGHTA, CDR2 FQGNSA. V shed 5 bases and J 9 bases; nucleotides not matched to a gene: 13. This CDR3 has 15 amino acids. CDR3 sequence reads: CASSIEAGKSGEQFF. CDR3 bases: TGTGCCAGCAGCATAGAAGCGGGAAAGTCCGGTGAGCAGTTCTTC.

This chain joins TRBV15 and TRBJ2-2; 8 positions match TRBD2. The CDR3 has 20 amino acids. Germline-derived CDR1 and CDR2 are LNHNV and YYDKDF (reference sequence). With V trimmed by 5 bases and J by 2 bases, 19 bases remained unmatched. The CDR3 is CATSSPVGGAGGRNTGELFF. The CDR3 DNA sequence: TGTGCCACCAGCTCACCTGTGGGGGGGGCGGGGGGCCGAAACACCGGGGAGCTGTTTTTT. Drawing the rest from reference TRBV15 and TRBJ2-2, the complete variable domain is DAMVIQNPRYQVTQFGKPVTLSCSQTLNHNVMYWYQQKSSQAPKLLFHYYDKDFNNEADTPDNFQSRRPNTSFCFLDIRSPGLGDTAMYLCATSSPVGGAGGRNTGELFFGEGSRLTVL.